This passage covers 10 T cell receptor beta chains from one sample sequenced in a study of T cells in Graves' hyperthyroidism and ophthalmopathy. Amplification of TCR beta CDR3 regions used RNA as the template. During a first-round RT-PCR of the TCR CDR3, the HTBI primer set was used. TCRdb independently ran MiXCR on the multiplex PCR reads; one entry per CDR3 protein. This sample has approximately 360,000 distinct CDR3 sequences, with roughly 25% found just once. Input material: blood. The origin of the receptors is a man aged 45 to 65 with Graves' hyperthyroidism.

Notes on this clonotype: As the CDR3 is not closed by the conserved phenylalanine or tryptophan, this likely results from a read error. The chain carries TRBV5-1 and TRBJ2-1; 8 bases are a match to TRBD2. There are 15 residues in the CDR3. V shed 1 base, J shed 1 base, and the junction held 1 base outside the gene matches. Germline CDR1 and CDR2: SGHRS and YFSETQ. The CDR3 loop reads CASSLSGGSYNEQFS. The CDR3 DNA sequence: TGCGCCAGCAGCTTGTCGGGAGGGTCCTACAATGAGCAGTTCTCC.

Many counts were recorded for this clonotype. The chain employs TRBV7-2 and TRBJ1-2, with a possible D match to TRBD1 (6 bases). CDR1 and CDR2 (germline): SGHTA, FQGNSA. Trimming took off 2 bases at V and 7 bases at J, with 11 bases between the two ends. The CDR3 has 13 residues. Written as DNA, the CDR3 is TGTGCCAGCAGCTTAACTGGGACATCTGGCTACACCTTC. It yields the protein CASSLTGTSGYTF.

As to this clonotype: A much larger clone is a single base away; this may be a read error. This chain connects TRBV7-2 to TRBJ2-7; TRBD2 matches 12 bases. Germline V gene data show CDR1 as SGHTA and CDR2 as FQGNSA. The length of the CDR3 is 17 residues. J was trimmed by 7 bases and V by 1 base; bases with no gene match: 11. This CDR3 reads CASSLDLAGGPYNEQYF. Written as DNA, the CDR3 is TGTGCCAGCAGCTTAGACCTAGCGGGAGGGCCGTATAATGAGCAGTACTTC.

In its sample, this clonotype was seen many times. This chain joins TRBV3-1 and TRBJ1-5; the D is unclear. Deletions cut 0 bases from V and 1 base from J, with 4 bases between. There are 14 residues in the CDR3. From germline, CDR1 is LGHDT and CDR2 YNNKEL (reference sequence). The DNA of the CDR3 is TGTGCCAGCAGCCAAGATAACAGCAATCAGCCCCAGCATTTT. This translates into CASSQDNSNQPQHF.

The chain couples TRBV5-1 to TRBJ2-7; no clear D gene. The CDR3 length is 13 residues. Trimming removed 2 bases at V and 8 bases at J, with 14 bases between. Per germline, CDR1 SGHRS and CDR2 YFSETQ. This CDR3 reads CASSLQTSRKQYF. CDR3 nucleotides: TGCGCCAGCAGCTTACAAACCTCAAGGAAGCAGTACTTC.

The chain links TRBV10-3 to TRBJ2-5; D not resolved. V was cut by 8 bases and J by 1 base, with 8 bases left in between. The germline V gene has CDR1 ENHRY and CDR2 SYGVKD. The CDR3 extends over 12 amino acids. The CDR3 nucleotides are TGTGCCATCTCGAGCGCCCAAGAGACCCAGTACTTC. It is translated as CAISSAQETQYF.

The V gene is TRBV10-3, the J gene TRBJ1-6, with TRBD1 as a possible D gene (6 bases). This CDR3 comprises 13 residues. Germline-derived CDR1 and CDR2 are ENHRY and SYGVKD. Trimming pared 6 bases from V and 8 bases from J, leaving 11 bases between. In DNA, the CDR3 is TGTGCCATCAGGACAGGAGCCGATTCACCCCTCCACTTT. Translating it yields CAIRTGADSPLHF.

This clonotype was recorded only once. J is TRBJ2-7 and V is TRBV5-1; D gene unclear. Trimming shortened V by 5 bases and J by 2 bases, and 11 bases separated the two germline ends. The CDR3 totals 13 residues. CDR1 and CDR2 (germline): SGHRS, YFSETQ. The CDR3 DNA is TGCGCCAGCAGGGCAAATTCCGCCTACGAGCAGTACTTC. Its protein product is CASRANSAYEQYF.

This clonotype has only one observation. The chain couples TRBV20-1 to TRBJ2-3, with 11 positions matching TRBD1. This CDR3 comprises 18 residues. With 3 bases clipped from V and 0 bases from J, the junction kept 11 bases outside the gene matches. Germline assignment: CDR1 DFQATT and CDR2 SNEGSKA (reference sequence). CDR3 sequence (DNA): TGCAGTGCTAGTTCCGGGACAGGGGGAGTTGGTAGCACAGATACGCAGTATTTT. This codes for CSASSGTGGVGSTDTQYF.

This clonotype was detected many times. This chain links TRBV29-1 with TRBJ2-5, with 9 bases aligning to TRBD1. The CDR3 spans 14 residues. The germline gives CDR1 SQVTM, CDR2 ANQGSEA. Germline trimming cut 6 bases from V and 5 bases from J; bases unmatched to any gene: 10. The CDR3 sequence: CSVKPGQGGETQYF. The DNA for the CDR3 is TGCAGCGTGAAACCGGGACAGGGAGGGGAGACCCAGTACTTC.